The clone carrying this TCR beta chain was seen just once. The assay was immunoSEQ multiplex PCR, and TCRdb's table has in-frame clones only and misses some. The sample yields about 18,000 clones, just under 85% seen once. This CDR3 contains 14 residues. Germline CDR1 GTSNPN, CDR2 SVGIG (reference sequence). The ends were cut back, 0 bases at V and 0 bases at J, with 9 bases in the middle. The sample originates from a study of somatic mutations in cytotoxic T cells in rheumatoid arthritis. The clonotype originates from an adult with rheumatoid arthritis. This chain links TRBV30 with TRBJ2-7; possible D gene TRBD1, 5 bases. Sequenced sample: CD8+ T cells sorted from blood. The CDR3 region is CAWSVAGYSYEQYF. CDR3 nucleotide sequence: TGTGCCTGGAGTGTCGCAGGGTACTCCTACGAGCAGTACTTC.